The clone carrying this TCR beta chain was seen at least ten times. TCRdb reprocessed the 5' RACE reads with MiXCR, giving one entry per CDR3 protein. The table records approximately 26,000 distinct CDR3 sequences, about 4% of them present only once. The germline V gene has CDR1 GTSNPN and CDR2 SVGIG (reference sequence). The V gene end was trimmed by 0 bases and the J gene end by 4 bases; junction bases not matched to a gene: 9. The length of the CDR3 is 15 residues. The data were obtained in a study of early T cells in non-severe SARS-CoV-2 infection. The chain has TRBV30 and TRBJ2-7, with 7 bases aligning to TRBD1. The source of this sequence is an adult who was a healthcare worker with PCR-confirmed SARS-CoV-2 infection or an uninfected control (not recorded which). The sequencing sample was made of whole blood. CDR3 sequence reads: CAWSVPHDRAYEQYV. CDR3 coding DNA: TGTGCCTGGAGTGTACCTCATGACAGGGCTTACGAGCAGTACGTC.